Below, 29 T cell receptor beta chains from the same sample are listed, as sequenced in a study of regulatory T cells in long-lasting Graves disease. The time point was: newly diagnosed GD, antithyroid drugs for less than 3 months. PBMC RNA was the source of the TCR library. With iRepertoire HTBI primers and Arm-PCR of CDR3 regions, TCR beta libraries were built. TCRdb passed the multiplex PCR reads through MiXCR, listing each CDR3 protein once. The sample consists of approximately 230,000 distinct CDR3 sequences, approximately 20% of them appearing once. The sample was peripheral blood mononuclear cells (PBMCs), taken at new diagnosis, from a patient treated with antithyroid drugs. The origin of the receptors is a female donor with Graves disease.

This clonotype was found many times. One end of the junction fails to match germline, which may point to a read error. The chain links TRBV9 to TRBJ1-3; D not resolved. The germline gives CDR1 SGDLS, CDR2 YYNGEE. The CDR3 extends over 14 amino acids. The CDR3 nucleotides read TGTGCCAGCAGTGTAGATCGGTCTGGAAACACCATATATTTT. This gives the protein CASSVDRSGNTIYF.

This clonotype showed up many times. The chain links TRBV20-1 to TRBJ1-1, with TRBD1 as a possible D gene (5 bases). The CDR3 covers 8 residues. V was clipped by 6 bases and J by 11 bases, with 7 bases between them. The germline V gene has CDR1 DFQATT and CDR2 SNEGSKA (reference sequence). The chain's CDR3 is CSATGAFF. CDR3 bases: TGCAGTGCAACAGGCGCTTTCTTT.

In its sample, this clonotype was seen a few times. The chain is built from TRBV20-1 and TRBJ2-2; 9 bases align to TRBD2. The CDR3 is 14 amino acids. The V gene end was trimmed by 5 bases and the J gene end by 3 bases; junction bases not matched to a gene: 4. Germline loops: CDR1 DFQATT, CDR2 SNEGSKA (reference sequence). CDR3 loop: CSAPGLAYTGELFF. CDR3 coding DNA: TGCAGTGCTCCAGGACTAGCGTACACCGGGGAGCTGTTTTTT.

The sample holds many counts of this clonotype. V gene TRBV6-1 combines with J gene TRBJ2-1; 7 nucleotides agree with TRBD1. This CDR3 region has 15 residues. V dropped 6 bases and J dropped 2; count of bases not matched to a gene: 7. Germline values: CDR1 MNHNS, CDR2 SASEGT. CDR3 sequence reads: CASRLHQGAYNEQFF. The CDR3 nucleotides are TGTGCCAGCAGGCTTCACCAGGGGGCCTACAATGAGCAGTTCTTC.

This clonotype was detected ten times or more. The chain combines TRBV10-3 with TRBJ2-7, with TRBD1 matching over 8 bases. Trimming took 10 bases from V and 8 from J; bases not matched to a gene: 4. Per the germline V gene, CDR1 is ENHRY and CDR2 is SYGVKD. The CDR3 runs to 10 residues. The CDR3 DNA reads as TGTGCCACCCAGGGGGCGAAGCAGTACTTC. Encoded protein: CATQGAKQYF.

This clonotype was seen repeatedly, ten times or more. The CDR3 reads CASSGAGAGDEQFF. In DNA, the CDR3 is TGTGCCAGCAGTGGGGCGGGGGCTGGCGATGAGCAGTTCTTC. V usage is TRBV2 and J usage is TRBJ2-1, with D tentatively TRBD2 (7 bases). The V and J ends lost 4 bases and 8 bases respectively, with 15 bases between them. The V gene's germline CDR1 is SNHLY and CDR2 FYNNEI. The CDR3 runs to 14 residues.

The sample holds many counts of this clonotype. The rearrangement links TRBV10-1 to TRBJ2-3, with D tentatively TRBD2 (5 bases). This CDR3 has 16 amino acids. V was shortened by 4 bases and J by 2 bases, with 16 bases between the two germline ends. The germline V gene encodes CDR1 WNHNN and CDR2 SYGVQD (reference sequence). Written as DNA, the CDR3 is TGCGCCAGCAGTGGGTCTCGAAGCGGAACCACAGATACGCAGTATTTT. This encodes CASSGSRSGTTDTQYF.

This clonotype occurred many times. This chain uses TRBV7-8 with TRBJ2-7; 7 positions match TRBD2. From germline, CDR1 is SGHVS and CDR2 FQNEAQ. This CDR3 region has 15 residues. Unmatched junction bases numbered 8, after V lost 4 bases and J lost 2 bases. The chain's CDR3 is CASSSLSGATYEQYF. The DNA of the CDR3 is TGTGCCAGCAGCTCCTTAAGCGGGGCGACCTACGAGCAGTACTTC.

The chain combines TRBV24-1 with TRBJ2-7; 11 bases are a match to TRBD1. There are 16 residues in the CDR3. Trimming at V came to 4 bases and at J to 0 bases, leaving 4 bases not matched to a gene. The germline CDR1 and CDR2 sequences are KGHDR and SFDVKD. CDR3 protein: CATSDSGTGGSYEQYF. The DNA for the CDR3 is TGTGCCACCAGTGACTCCGGGACAGGGGGCTCCTACGAGCAGTACTTC.

The sample holds many counts of this clonotype. This rearrangement joins TRBV6-1 to TRBJ2-1; 15 bases agree with TRBD2. The CDR3 contains 16 residues. Germline values: CDR1 MNHNS, CDR2 SASEGT. With 8 bases clipped from V and 6 bases from J, the junction kept 8 bases outside the gene matches. CDR3 in amino acids: CASLGTSGRYLNEQFF. The CDR3 nucleotides are TGTGCCAGCCTCGGGACTAGCGGGAGGTACCTCAATGAGCAGTTCTTC.

This clonotype was counted a few times. This sequence joins TRBV12-3 or TRBV12-4 and TRBJ2-7; 12 nucleotides match TRBD2. J was trimmed by 4 bases and V by 2 bases; bases with no gene match: 6. The CDR3 is 16 residues long. The CDR3 sequence: CASSLSSGRAGYEQYF. DNA of the CDR3: TGTGCCAGCAGTTTATCTAGCGGGAGGGCCGGGTACGAGCAGTACTTC.

This clonotype was recorded many times. The chain carries TRBV18 and TRBJ2-5; D not certain. V was pared by 8 bases and J by 2 bases, with 6 bases between. Looked up from germline, CDR1 is KGHSH and CDR2 is LQKENI. This CDR3 region has 11 residues. The CDR3: CASSRQETQYF. Here the CDR3 DNA reads TGTGCCAGCAGCCGACAAGAGACCCAGTACTTC.

On this clonotype itself: A far larger clone is off by one base, so a read error is likely. V is TRBV4-3 and J is TRBJ2-7, with D possibly called TRBD1 or TRBD2 (5 bases each). The CDR3 runs 15 residues. Between the trimmed V and J ends, which lost 2 bases and 5 bases, there was a span of 16 bases. Per germline, CDR1 LGHNA and CDR2 YSLEER. The CDR3: CASSQRGGLVDEQYF. The CDR3 nucleotides are TGCGCCAGCAGCCAAAGGGGCGGGTTGGTGGACGAGCAGTACTTC.

This clonotype was seen many times. V and J are TRBV30 and TRBJ1-5; the D is unclear. Between the trimmed V and J ends, which lost 5 bases and 7 bases, there was a span of 15 bases. This CDR3 region has 13 residues. Germline V gene sequence: CDR1 GTSNPN, CDR2 SVGIG (reference sequence). CDR3 residues: CAWGMQLGQPQHF. In DNA, the CDR3 is TGTGCCTGGGGAATGCAGCTCGGACAGCCCCAGCATTTT. Drawing the rest from reference TRBV30 and TRBJ1-5, the complete variable domain is SQTIHQWPATLVQPVGSPLSLECTVEGTSNPNLYWYRQAAGRGLQLLFYSVGIGQISSEVPQNLSASRPQDRQFILSSKKLLLSDSGFYLCAWGMQLGQPQHFGDGTRLSIL.

There are many counts of this clonotype. The rearrangement uses TRBV7-2 and TRBJ1-2; D call uncertain. There are 14 residues in the CDR3. In germline, CDR1 is SGHTA, CDR2 FQGNSA. Trimming took off 3 bases at V and 2 bases at J, with 10 bases between the two ends. Here the CDR3 DNA reads TGTGCCAGCAGCTTGGGAGGGATAAACTATGGCTACACCTTC. It codes for CASSLGGINYGYTF.

This chain uses TRBV25-1 with TRBJ2-5, with D possibly called TRBD1 or TRBD2 (5 bases each). CDR1 and CDR2 (germline): MGHDK, SYGVNS. V shed 4 bases and J shed 5 bases, with 14 bases lying between them. CDR3 length: 14 amino acids. CDR3 coding DNA: TGTGCCAGCAGTGTCCTCGGGGCGAAGGAGACCCAGTACTTC. Its protein is CASSVLGAKETQYF.

This clonotype has ten or more counts. V usage is TRBV19 and J usage is TRBJ1-2; unclear D gene. The germline V and J ends were trimmed by 5 bases and 4 bases, with 14 bases remaining between them. There are 14 residues in the CDR3. Germline V gene data show CDR1 as LNHDA and CDR2 as SQIVND (reference sequence). CDR3 sequence (DNA): TGTGCCAGTAGTCCCCCGGGCCGGACCTATGGCTACACCTTC. Its translation: CASSPPGRTYGYTF.

This clonotype was recorded at least ten times. This chain connects TRBV28 to TRBJ2-7; 12 bases are a match to TRBD2. V lost 5 bases to trimming and J lost 1 base; unmatched junction nucleotides: 9. The germline V gene encodes CDR1 MDHEN and CDR2 SYDVKM. There are 17 residues in the CDR3. The CDR3 sequence: CASSLLGTSGQSYEQYF. Here the CDR3 DNA reads TGTGCCAGCAGTCTTCTAGGGACTAGCGGGCAATCCTACGAGCAGTACTTC.

This clonotype was seen a handful of times. The rearrangement joins TRBV5-1 to TRBJ1-2; 8 bases map to TRBD1. Trimming took 4 bases from V and 7 from J; bases not matched to a gene: 12. Germline V CDR1 and CDR2: SGHRS, YFSETQ. The CDR3 sequence is 15 residues long. The CDR3 protein is CASSPISTGESGYTF. CDR3 coding DNA: TGCGCCAGCAGCCCAATCTCGACAGGGGAGAGTGGCTACACCTTC.

This clonotype came up many times. The chain has TRBV9 and TRBJ1-6, with D hard to call. Germline lookup yields CDR1 SGDLS and CDR2 YYNGEE. The CDR3 consists of 15 residues. The germline V and J ends were trimmed by 0 bases and 6 bases, with 10 bases remaining between them. DNA of the CDR3: TGTGCCAGCAGCGTAGGACGGAAGATTAATTCACCCCTCCACTTT. Translation: CASSVGRKINSPLHF.

This clonotype was counted many times. CDR3 amino acids: CASSPLAGLRTDTQYF. In DNA, the CDR3 is TGTGCCAGCAGCCCCTTAGCGGGACTTAGGACAGATACGCAGTATTTT. This chain links TRBV27 with TRBJ2-3, with 8 bases lining up with TRBD2. Germline V gene data show CDR1 as MNHEY and CDR2 as SMNVEV (reference sequence). The length of the CDR3 is 16 residues. Germline trimming cut 6 bases from V and 3 bases from J; bases unmatched to any gene: 11.

This clonotype was seen at least ten times. The chain couples TRBV24-1 to TRBJ2-1; unclear D gene. Germline V gene sequence: CDR1 KGHDR, CDR2 SFDVKD. This CDR3 comprises 13 residues. V was pared by 5 bases and J by 0 bases, with 4 bases between. CDR3 bases: TGTGCCACCAGTGGGAGCTCCTACAATGAGCAGTTCTTC. It specifies CATSGSSYNEQFF.

This clonotype was detected a few times. For the CDR3, the DNA is TGTGCCAGTAGTATAGGGACAGGGGCGGACTATGGCTACACCTTC. Protein sequence: CASSIGTGADYGYTF. This sequence joins TRBV19 and TRBJ1-2, with 9 bases aligning to TRBD1. The V gene's germline CDR1 is LNHDA and CDR2 SQIVND (reference sequence). V gave up 1 base and J gave up 3 bases; unmatched junction bases: 3. There are 15 residues in the CDR3.

A note on this clonotype: A far larger clone is only one base removed, so a read error is likely. The CDR3 DNA is TGTGCCAGCAGCTTAGAAGCGGGACGGACCTACGAGCAGTACTTC. Translation gives CASSLEAGRTYEQYF. This chain uses TRBV11-2 with TRBJ2-7; 7 bases agree with TRBD2. There are 15 residues in the CDR3. The V gene end was trimmed by 0 bases and the J gene end by 2 bases; junction bases not matched to a gene: 4. Germline CDR1 reads SGHAT; CDR2 reads FQNNGV.

Many counts were recorded for this clonotype. The rearrangement uses TRBV20-1 and TRBJ2-3; D gene uncertain. Germline-derived CDR1 and CDR2 are DFQATT and SNEGSKA (reference sequence). V dropped 3 bases and J dropped 2 bases, with 6 bases sitting between them. The CDR3 sequence is 12 residues long. The CDR3 nucleotides read TGCAGTGCTAGCGGGTACACAGATACGCAGTATTTT. Translating it yields CSASGYTDTQYF.

This clonotype appeared many times. This chain uses TRBV27 with TRBJ2-7, with TRBD1 matching over 9 bases. V lost 6 bases, J lost 5 bases, and 8 bases stayed unmatched. Germline CDR1 and CDR2: MNHEY and SMNVEV (reference sequence). CDR3 length: 14 amino acids. The CDR3 region is CASRLQGANNEQYF. In DNA form, the CDR3 reads TGTGCCAGCAGACTACAGGGGGCGAATAACGAGCAGTACTTC.

There are many counts of this clonotype. The chain joins TRBV24-1 to TRBJ2-1, with D possibly matching TRBD1 (6 bases). Deletions cut 5 bases from V and 5 bases from J, with 15 bases between. Germline V gives CDR1 KGHDR, CDR2 SFDVKD. The CDR3 totals 15 residues. Here the CDR3 reads CATSGGAGDNNEQFF. CDR3 bases: TGTGCCACCAGTGGAGGCGCAGGGGATAACAATGAGCAGTTCTTC.

This clonotype showed up many times. This chain connects TRBV28 to TRBJ2-5; D gene uncertain. This CDR3 has 14 amino acids. Germline CDR1 reads MDHEN; CDR2 reads SYDVKM. V shed 4 bases and J shed 5 bases, with 14 bases lying between them. DNA of the CDR3: TGTGCCAGCAGTTCCTCCTCCCATAGGGAGACCCAGTACTTC. Translated, it gives CASSSSSHRETQYF.

This clonotype has a count of ten or more. This sequence joins TRBV27 and TRBJ2-5; D is possibly TRBD2 (5 bases). V was cut by 7 bases and J by 2 bases, with 17 bases left in between. The CDR3 length is 15 residues. Germline V gene sequence: CDR1 MNHEY, CDR2 SMNVEV (reference sequence). The CDR3 DNA reads as TGTGCCAGCAACCCGGAATGGGGAGTACAAGAGACCCAGTACTTC. This gives the protein CASNPEWGVQETQYF.